This T cell receptor beta chain was profiled in a study of blood T cell repertoires in COVID-19. Overall study: The United States, Italy and Spain supplied acute and convalescent COVID-19 samples. In each case, the material was cDNA or gDNA derived from T cells, B-cell-depleted T cells, or PBMCs.

Trimming removed 8 bases from V and 7 bases from J; junction bases left unmatched: 19. The CDR3 consists of 16 residues. CDR1 and CDR2 from the germline V gene are MDHEN and SYDVKM. The protocol was immunoSEQ multiplex PCR, while the TCRdb copy is restricted to in-frame clones and leaves out a portion. The profile shows fewer than 400,000 clones, just over 85% of them singletons. Allocation to cohorts depended on clinical history reported by the participants. The rearrangement joins TRBV28 to TRBJ2-7; 8 bases fit TRBD1. This TCR was recovered from a man aged 30 to 39 who had recovered from COVID-19. Sequencing was carried out using PBMCs or T cells enriched from blood (not recorded which). In DNA form, the CDR3 reads TGTGCCAGCTATCACCAGTCATCGGCAGGGGGCCGAGAGCAGTACTTC. Translation: CASYHQSSAGGREQYF.